These T cell receptor beta chains were read from a single sample in a study of monozygotic twins with inflammatory bowel disease. TCRdb reprocessed the 5' RACE reads and reports one entry per CDR3 protein, with no DNA. The table counts approximately 340,000 distinct CDR3 sequences; approximately 2% lies in the top ten. The sequenced material came from blood. These receptors were collected from a human donor with ulcerative colitis or Crohn's disease, or a healthy co-twin of an affected twin (not recorded which). Each CDR3 is given with its conserved first and last residue.

TRBV7-8	TRBJ1-2	CASSKDSDYGYTF
TRBV7-8	TRBJ1-2	CASSYGQGEGYTF
TRBV19	TRBJ1-5	CASGPGWTFNQPQHF
TRBV18	TRBJ1-6	CASSPSRPSNSPLHF
TRBV15	TRBJ2-6	CATSRDYGGSGANVLTF
TRBV6-1	TRBJ1-1	CASSESLGTEAFF
TRBV7-2	TRBJ2-1	CASSLGGQAYNEQFF
TRBV20-1	TRBJ2-1	CSAPRGGGYVNEQFF
TRBV7-2	TRBJ1-6	CASSLAGYNSPLHF
TRBV29-1	TRBJ2-7	CSALIAYEQYF
TRBV7-9	TRBJ1-1	CASSFRGQGAFF
TRBV9	TRBJ1-5	CASSVEGVDQPQHF
TRBV12-3/TRBV12-4	TRBJ1-6	CASSLGENSPLHF
TRBV19	TRBJ2-4	CASSIQAKNIQYF
TRBV29-1	TRBJ1-6	CSVAESSYNSPLHF
TRBV18	TRBJ2-1	CASSPQRGGNEQFF
TRBV25-1	TRBJ2-1	CASSGLAGVSYNEQFF
TRBV10-1	TRBJ2-3	CASSEYGDTQYF
TRBV5-1	TRBJ2-1	CASSLVGEQFF
TRBV12-3/TRBV12-4	TRBJ2-7	CASLRGQAIYEQYF
TRBV5-6	TRBJ1-4	CASRAWADNEKLFF
TRBV30	TRBJ1-2	CAWSVQALYGYTF
TRBV5-1	TRBJ2-3	CASSLISPDTQYF